Below are 14 T cell receptor beta chains sequenced from a single sample in a study of cytomegalovirus exposure and HLA in healthy donors. Vbeta (60) and Jbeta (13) primers were used in the PCR. The protocol was immunoSEQ multiplex PCR, while the TCRdb copy is restricted to in-frame clones and leaves out a portion. Of roughly 100,000 clones in the sample, more than 55% were seen once. The sample was PBMCs. These receptors were obtained from a boy aged 5-17 years in good health and CMV-seropositive.

The chain carries TRBV2 and TRBJ2-7; 8 positions match TRBD1. The CDR3 spans 13 residues. Unmatched junction bases numbered 6, after V lost 7 bases and J lost 4 bases. CDR1 SNHLY and CDR2 FYNNEI come from the germline V gene. In nucleotides, the CDR3 is TGTGCCAGCAACGCAGGGGGCGGGTACGAGCAGTACTTC. Protein product: CASNAGGGYEQYF. The entire variable domain, with the rest obtained from reference TRBV2 and TRBJ2-7, is as follows: EPEVTQTPSHQVTQMGQEVILRCVPISNHLYFYWYRQILGQKVEFLVSFYNNEISEKSEIFDDQFSVERPDGSNFTLKIRSTKLEDSAMYFCASNAGGGYEQYFGPGTRLTVT.

J is TRBJ2-7 and V is TRBV10-3; D is perhaps TRBD2 (5 bases). Per germline, CDR1 ENHRY and CDR2 SYGVKD. The CDR3 totals 12 residues. The V and J ends lost 11 bases and 0 bases respectively, with 11 bases between them. The CDR3 DNA reads as TGTGCCTCCCTTGGGAGCTCCTACGAGCAGTACTTC. Translated: CASLGSSYEQYF.

There are a few counts of this clone. The gene calls are TRBV29-1 and TRBJ2-3, with TRBD2 matching over 10 bases. The trim removed 6 bases at V and 14 bases at J, leaving 8 bases unmatched. CDR1 is SQVTM and CDR2 is ANQGSEA in the germline V gene. This CDR3 contains 11 residues. The DNA for the CDR3 is TGCAGCGTCCGAAGCGGGAGGGCCTTGTATTTT. It is translated as CSVRSGRALYF.

The genes are TRBV7-3 and TRBJ2-5, with TRBD1 matching over 9 bases. The CDR3 totals 15 residues. The germline V gene encodes CDR1 SGHTA and CDR2 FQGTGA. J was trimmed by 5 bases and V by 3 bases; bases with no gene match: 7. CDR3 nucleotides: TGTGCCAGCAGCTTCGGACAGGGGCGAGGGGAGACCCAGTACTTC. Protein sequence: CASSFGQGRGETQYF.

The rearrangement uses TRBV19 and TRBJ1-3; D ambiguous. The CDR3 contains 17 residues. Germline loops: CDR1 LNHDA, CDR2 SQIVND (reference sequence). V dropped 3 bases and J dropped 0 bases, with 15 bases sitting between them. The CDR3 DNA is TGTGCCAGTAGTATGAATGATCCGGGAGTCTCTGGAAACACCATATATTTT. Translated: CASSMNDPGVSGNTIYF.

V usage is TRBV6-5 and J usage is TRBJ2-3; the D gene is possibly TRBD1 (6 bases). The CDR3 length is 15 residues. The V gene lost 10 bases and the J gene lost 4 bases, with 21 bases spanning the gap. Germline CDR1 reads MNHEY; CDR2 reads SVGAGI. CDR3 sequence (DNA): TGTGCCACCTCCGGGGCAGGGGTGATCGCAGATACGCAGTATTTT. It is translated as CATSGAGVIADTQYF.

The chain combines TRBV5-1 with TRBJ1-1, with TRBD1 matching over 9 bases. The CDR3 loop spans 13 amino acids. CDR1 is SGHRS, CDR2 YFSETQ, per germline. V dropped 4 bases and J dropped 8; count of bases not matched to a gene: 6. The CDR3 here is CASSLRQGDEAFF. The CDR3 coding sequence is TGCGCCAGCAGCCTTAGACAGGGGGACGAAGCTTTCTTT. The variable domain in full, completed from reference TRBV5-1 and TRBJ1-1, reads KAGVTQTPRYLIKTRGQQVTLSCSPISGHRSVSWYQQTPGQGLQFLFEYFSETQRNKGNFPGRFSGRQFSNSRSEMNVSTLELGDSALYLCASSLRQGDEAFFGQGTRLTVV.

The chain couples TRBV7-9 to TRBJ1-1; no clear D. CDR1 SEHNR and CDR2 FQNEAQ come from the germline V gene (reference sequence). V was clipped by 3 bases and J by 1 base, with 6 bases between them. The CDR3 contains 13 residues. CDR3 sequence reads: CASSFAQNTEAFF. CDR3 in DNA: TGTGCCAGCAGCTTCGCACAGAACACTGAAGCTTTCTTT.

The chain combines TRBV28 with TRBJ2-7, with 7 bases matching TRBD1. Germline trimming cut 5 bases from V and 0 bases from J; bases unmatched to any gene: 4. Germline V CDR1 and CDR2: MDHEN, SYDVKM. This CDR3 contains 14 residues. CDR3 residues: CASSPGTVSYEQYF. The CDR3 nucleotides are TGTGCCAGCAGTCCAGGGACAGTCTCCTACGAGCAGTACTTC.

V and J are TRBV6-1 and TRBJ1-1; D is possibly TRBD1 (5 bases). Germline CDR1 and CDR2: MNHNS and SASEGT. The CDR3 sequence is 14 residues long. Trimming left V 5 bases short and J 6 bases short, with 16 bases between. The CDR3 protein is CASSRGAMSSEAFF. For the CDR3, the DNA is TGTGCCAGCAGTCGCGGGGCGATGAGCTCTGAAGCTTTCTTT.

The chain combines TRBV15 with TRBJ1-2, with D unclear. This CDR3 contains 13 residues. Between the trimmed V and J ends, which lost 1 base and 0 bases, there was a span of 3 bases. The V gene's germline CDR1 is LNHNV and CDR2 YYDKDF (reference sequence). The CDR3 nucleotides read TGTGCCACCAGCAGAGTAGCTAACTATGGCTACACCTTC. It encodes CATSRVANYGYTF. Looking up the rest from reference TRBV15 and TRBJ1-2 gives the full variable domain: DAMVIQNPRYQVTQFGKPVTLSCSQTLNHNVMYWYQQKSSQAPKLLFHYYDKDFNNEADTPDNFQSRRPNTSFCFLDIRSPGLGDTAMYLCATSRVANYGYTFGSGTRLTVV.

Comments on this clone: The junction differs from germline at one of its ends, possibly a read error. The chain links TRBV7-9 to TRBJ1-6; TRBD1 aligns across 8 bases. Germline V gene data show CDR1 as SEHNR and CDR2 as FQNEAQ (reference sequence). This CDR3 contains 18 residues. Here the CDR3 reads CSSSTSQQGVRVNSPLHF. The CDR3 region has the DNA TGTTCCAGCAGCACTAGCCAACAGGGGGTGAGGGTTAATTCACCCCTCCACTTT.

The J gene is TRBJ1-1, the V gene TRBV15, with TRBD1 identical over 9 bases. The CDR3 is 17 residues long. J was trimmed by 2 bases and V by 3 bases; bases with no gene match: 10. The germline CDR1 and CDR2 sequences are LNHNV and YYDKDF (reference sequence). This CDR3 is CATSRDTGGGRNTEAFF. For the CDR3, the DNA is TGTGCCACCAGCAGGGATACAGGGGGCGGGCGAAACACTGAAGCTTTCTTT.

The chain joins TRBV2 to TRBJ2-1; 10 bases are shared with TRBD2. Germline V gene sequence: CDR1 SNHLY, CDR2 FYNNEI. This CDR3 comprises 16 residues. V lost 5 bases to trimming and J lost 5 bases; unmatched junction nucleotides: 9. The CDR3 nucleotides read TGTGCCAGCAGTCCCCTACAAGCGGGGGGGGACAATGAGCAGTTCTTC. Translating gives CASSPLQAGGDNEQFF.